The clone carrying this T cell receptor beta chain has more than one count but fewer than ten. Its matching antigen is unknown. With V trimmed by 4 bases and J by 12 bases, 12 bases remained unmatched. Germline values: CDR1 SGHDN, CDR2 FVKESK. The CDR3 is made up of 13 amino acids. This record belongs to a study of PD-L1 blockade in urothelial cancer. Overall study results and limits: Pretreatment clonality of the blood TCR repertoire below the median was predictive of superior survival.

Using immunoSEQ multiplex PCR, the repertoire was profiled, and TCRdb retains in-frame clones only, with some absent. This table holds tens of thousands of clones, 80% to 85% found once. The starting material was PBMCs, obtained around atezolizumab (anti-PD-L1) treatment. V usage is TRBV14 and J usage is TRBJ2-7; 7 nucleotides agree with TRBD2. The TCR originated in an older man with urothelial cancer. CDR3 region: CASSLQPGLSLYF. The DNA for the CDR3 is TGTGCCAGCAGCCTTCAACCGGGACTATCGTTGTACTTC.